A single sample is the source of the 20 T cell receptor beta chains below, sequenced in a study of identical twins. One entry per CDR3 protein results from TCRdb running MiXCR on the 5' RACE reads. The data show a few hundred thousand distinct CDR3 sequences, approximately 9.6% seen once. These records were also assigned to another study, of yellow fever vaccine responses in identical twins.

The sequenced sample was PBMCs. The receptors were gathered from a woman aged 18 to 35 in good health.

The chain has TRBV6-1 and TRBJ2-7; no clear D. The V end was cut by 5 bases, the J end by 0 bases, with 14 bases between. Germline loops: CDR1 MNHNS, CDR2 SASEGT. The CDR3 covers 15 residues. The CDR3 bases are TGTGCCAGCAGTCTCCTCCCAGACATCTCCTACGAGCAGTACTTC. Its protein is CASSLLPDISYEQYF.

This clonotype came up many times. The gene calls are TRBV5-1 and TRBJ2-7; no clear D. The V gene lost 0 bases and the J gene lost 7 bases, with 17 bases spanning the gap. Germline V gives CDR1 SGHRS, CDR2 YFSETQ. The CDR3 totals 15 residues. In DNA, the CDR3 is TGCGCCAGCAGCTTGGCGGCCCAGCCCCCTGGGGAGCAGTACTTC. It specifies CASSLAAQPPGEQYF. The full variable domain, with the rest looked up from reference TRBV5-1 and TRBJ2-7, is KAGVTQTPRYLIKTRGQQVTLSCSPISGHRSVSWYQQTPGQGLQFLFEYFSETQRNKGNFPGRFSGRQFSNSRSEMNVSTLELGDSALYLCASSLAAQPPGEQYFGPGTRLTVT.

This clonotype was seen a handful of times. This rearrangement joins TRBV5-1 to TRBJ2-2; 10 bases line up with TRBD1. V trimming: 5 bases; J trimming: 6 bases; junction bases outside the gene matches: 7. This CDR3 has 15 residues. The V gene's germline CDR1 is SGHRS and CDR2 YFSETQ. The CDR3 spells CASRTGQGIPGELFF. CDR3 bases: TGCGCCAGCAGAACGGGACAGGGGATTCCCGGGGAGCTGTTTTTT.

This clonotype was found a few times. The V call is TRBV24-1, the J call TRBJ2-3; TRBD2 aligns across 12 bases. Unmatched junction bases numbered 6, after V lost 3 bases and J lost 6 bases. CDR3 length equals 16 residues. Germline V CDR1 and CDR2: KGHDR, SFDVKD. The CDR3 sequence is CATSDRGLAGTDTQYF. CDR3 in DNA: TGTGCCACCAGTGATCGTGGACTAGCGGGAACCGATACGCAGTATTTT.

V usage is TRBV4-3 and J usage is TRBJ2-1; 10 nucleotides align to TRBD2. The length of the CDR3 is 17 residues. CDR1 LGHNA and CDR2 YSLEER come from the germline V gene. The V segment lost 2 bases and the J segment 0 bases; nucleotides outside the gene matches: 4. CDR3: CASSQFASGSSYNEQFF. The CDR3 DNA reads TGCGCCAGCAGCCAATTTGCTAGCGGGAGCTCCTACAATGAGCAGTTCTTC.

This clonotype appeared a few times. The rearrangement links TRBV11-2 to TRBJ2-5; D is perhaps TRBD1 (6 bases). Germline V CDR1 and CDR2: SGHAT, FQNNGV. Trimming cost V 1 base and J 2 bases, with 11 bases left between them. The CDR3 is made up of 15 amino acids. CDR3 nucleotides: TGTGCCAGCAGCTTAGGATACAGGGATCAAGAGACCCAGTACTTC. It specifies CASSLGYRDQETQYF.

This clonotype was recorded a few times. The rearrangement uses TRBV29-1 and TRBJ2-7; D may be TRBD1 (6 bases). Trimming shortened V by 5 bases and J by 7 bases, and 21 bases separated the two germline ends. The CDR3 is 14 residues long. Per the germline V gene, CDR1 is SQVTM and CDR2 is ANQGSEA. CDR3 DNA sequence: TGCAGCGTTAGCAAACGGCAGGGGATCGGTGAGCAGTACTTC. Translation gives CSVSKRQGIGEQYF.

This clonotype was found many times. V gene TRBV4-3 combines with J gene TRBJ2-1, with D perhaps TRBD2 (6 bases). From germline, CDR1 is LGHNA and CDR2 YSLEER. V gave up 1 base and J gave up 1 base, with 8 bases separating them. The CDR3 consists of 15 residues. DNA of the CDR3: TGCGCCAGCAGCCAAGTTCGGGGGTCCTACAATGAGCAGTTCTTC. This sequence encodes CASSQVRGSYNEQFF.

V and J are TRBV6-1 and TRBJ2-3, with D perhaps matching TRBD1 (6 bases). Germline values: CDR1 MNHNS, CDR2 SASEGT. V was cut by 5 bases and J by 5 bases, with 11 bases left in between. CDR3 length: 13 residues. CDR3 sequence (DNA): TGTGCCAGCAGTAGACAGGCTCGAGATACGCAGTATTTT. Amino acids: CASSRQARDTQYF.

This clonotype was counted between two and nine times. The chain carries TRBV9 and TRBJ2-5; 7 bases fit TRBD2. Germline V CDR1 and CDR2: SGDLS, YYNGEE. V was pared by 3 bases and J by 4 bases, with 9 bases of the junction left unmatched. This CDR3 contains 15 residues. CDR3 sequence: CASSGAGSGGETQYF. In nucleotides, the CDR3 is TGTGCCAGCAGCGGGGCAGGGTCGGGAGGAGAGACCCAGTACTTC.

The chain uses TRBV29-1 and TRBJ1-1; possibly TRBD1 for D (6 bases). Per the germline V gene, CDR1 is SQVTM and CDR2 is ANQGSEA. CDR3 size: 14 residues. Trimming took 4 bases from V and 1 from J, leaving 13 bases between them. CDR3 in amino acids: CSVVGGTTNTEAFF. The DNA for the CDR3 is TGCAGCGTTGTGGGGGGGACAACGAACACTGAAGCTTTCTTT.

This clonotype was seen at least ten times. This rearrangement joins TRBV11-1 to TRBJ2-7; D unclear. Germline V CDR1 and CDR2: SGHAT, FQDESV (reference sequence). The V gene lost 5 bases and the J gene lost 4 bases, with 6 bases spanning the gap. The CDR3 contains 11 residues. In DNA form, the CDR3 reads TGTGCCAGCAGCATAAATTACGAGCAGTACTTC. Translation gives CASSINYEQYF.

This clonotype showed up just a few times. This chain uses TRBV20-1 with TRBJ1-5; D is perhaps TRBD1 (5 bases). Trimming took 7 bases from V and 2 from J, leaving 9 bases between them. Per the germline V gene, CDR1 is DFQATT and CDR2 is SNEGSKA (reference sequence). The CDR3 runs 12 residues. CDR3 residues: CSVRGGNQPQHF. CDR3 nucleotides: TGCAGTGTACGGGGGGGCAATCAGCCCCAGCATTTT.

This clonotype came up a few times. The chain is built from TRBV12-5 and TRBJ2-7; D may be TRBD1 (6 bases). The CDR3 sequence is 14 residues long. Germline CDR1 is LGHNT and CDR2 is FRNRAP. The ends were cut back, 1 base at V and 5 bases at J, with 12 bases in the middle. CDR3 DNA: TGTGCTAGTGGTTTGGGTCAGGGGTTCGACGAGCAGTACTTC. Amino acids: CASGLGQGFDEQYF.

This clonotype has ten or more counts. The chain recombines TRBV20-1 with TRBJ2-4; 10 bases agree with TRBD1. The CDR3 extends over 19 amino acids. Germline V CDR1 and CDR2: DFQATT, SNEGSKA (reference sequence). The V segment lost 0 bases and the J segment 1 base; nucleotides outside the gene matches: 12. CDR3 sequence reads: CSARDLGQGSSWAKNIQYF. DNA of the CDR3: TGCAGTGCTAGAGATTTGGGACAGGGGTCCTCCTGGGCCAAAAACATTCAGTACTTC.

This clonotype came up many times. J is TRBJ1-5 and V is TRBV4-2; D is unresolved. CDR3 size: 16 residues. V was trimmed by 0 bases and J by 1 base, leaving 10 bases between them. Germline lookup yields CDR1 LGHNA and CDR2 YNFKEQ. Written as DNA, the CDR3 is TGTGCCAGCAGCCAAGATTCTCGCAGGAGCAATCAGCCCCAGCATTTT. Its translation is CASSQDSRRSNQPQHF.

In its sample, this clonotype was seen a few times. The chain couples TRBV4-3 to TRBJ2-1; D ambiguous. In germline, CDR1 is LGHNA, CDR2 YSLEER. Trimming stripped 1 base from V and 3 bases from J, with 7 bases between. The CDR3 is 14 amino acids. CDR3 nucleotide sequence: TGCGCCAGCAGCCAAGCCGGCAGCTACAATGAGCAGTTCTTC. Translation gives CASSQAGSYNEQFF.

This clonotype was counted only a few times. The J gene is TRBJ2-3, the V gene TRBV27, with 8 bases that match TRBD2. From germline, CDR1 is MNHEY and CDR2 SMNVEV (reference sequence). Germline trimming cut 6 bases from V and 5 bases from J; bases unmatched to any gene: 16. This CDR3 has 17 amino acids. CDR3 residues: CASSLWGLVPGGDTQYF. As DNA, the CDR3 is TGTGCCAGCAGCCTATGGGGACTAGTCCCCGGGGGAGATACGCAGTATTTT.

This clonotype was detected a few times. The rearrangement joins TRBV6-1 to TRBJ2-2; D may be TRBD1 (6 bases). The CDR3 sequence is 15 residues long. The ends were cut back, 7 bases at V and 0 bases at J, with 12 bases in the middle. The germline gives CDR1 MNHNS, CDR2 SASEGT. The DNA of the CDR3 is TGTGCCAGCATGGAGGACAGAGCGAACACCGGGGAGCTGTTTTTT. It specifies CASMEDRANTGELFF.

In this sample, this clonotype turned up many times. The chain has TRBV12-3 or TRBV12-4 and TRBJ1-1, with D uncertain. Trimming removed 5 bases from V and 4 bases from J, with 11 bases in between. The CDR3 sequence is 13 residues long. This CDR3 reads CASSQFVITEAFF. The DNA for the CDR3 is TGTGCCAGCAGTCAGTTCGTTATCACTGAAGCTTTCTTT.